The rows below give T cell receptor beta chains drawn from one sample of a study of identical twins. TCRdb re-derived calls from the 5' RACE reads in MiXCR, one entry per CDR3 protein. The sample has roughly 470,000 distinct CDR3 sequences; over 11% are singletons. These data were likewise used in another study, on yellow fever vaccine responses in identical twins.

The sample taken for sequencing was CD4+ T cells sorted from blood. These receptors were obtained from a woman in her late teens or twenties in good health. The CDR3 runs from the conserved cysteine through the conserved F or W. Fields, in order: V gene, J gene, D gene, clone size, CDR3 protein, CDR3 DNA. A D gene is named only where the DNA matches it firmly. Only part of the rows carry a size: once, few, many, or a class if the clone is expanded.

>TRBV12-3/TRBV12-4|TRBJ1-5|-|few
CASSYQGIEVGQPQHF
TGTGCCAGCAGTTACCAGGGGATTGAGGTCGGTCAGCCCCAGCATTTT
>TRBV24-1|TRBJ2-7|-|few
CATSDSGGLYEQYF
TGTGCCACCAGTGATTCTGGGGGGCTCTACGAGCAGTACTTC
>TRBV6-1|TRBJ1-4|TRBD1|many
CASSRRQTGQSGKLFF
TGTGCCAGCAGTCGACGTCAGACAGGGCAAAGCGGAAAACTGTTTTTT
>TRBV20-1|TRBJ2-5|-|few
CSAIEDSPGPKAVETQYF
TGCAGTGCCATTGAAGACTCCCCAGGACCCAAGGCGGTAGAGACCCAGTACTTC
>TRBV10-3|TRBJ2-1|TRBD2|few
CAISESLAGYNEQFF
TGTGCCATCAGTGAGTCTCTAGCGGGATACAATGAGCAGTTCTTC
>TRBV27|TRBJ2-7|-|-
CASSPVTTSRNEQYF
TGTGCCAGCAGTCCCGTGACAACGAGCCGTAATGAGCAGTACTTC
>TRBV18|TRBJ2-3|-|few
CASSPPLGGVDTQYF
TGTGCCAGCTCACCCCCTTTAGGCGGAGTGGATACGCAGTATTTT
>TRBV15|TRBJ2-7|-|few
CATSRGGRSSYEQYF
TGTGCCACCAGCAGAGGTGGCAGAAGCTCCTACGAGCAGTACTTC
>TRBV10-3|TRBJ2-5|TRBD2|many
CAISLAGVGETQYF
TGTGCCATCAGCTTAGCGGGAGTAGGAGAGACCCAGTACTTC
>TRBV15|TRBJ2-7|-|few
CATSSQGSEQYF
TGTGCCACCAGCTCCCAGGGGAGTGAGCAGTACTTC
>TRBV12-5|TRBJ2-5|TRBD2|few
CASGLELAGRQETQYF
TGTGCTAGTGGTTTGGAGCTAGCGGGACGACAAGAGACCCAGTACTTC
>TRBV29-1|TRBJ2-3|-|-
CSAPGPSLRDTQYF
TGCAGCGCCCCCGGACCGAGCCTTCGGGATACGCAGTATTTT
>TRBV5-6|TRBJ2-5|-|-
CASRYSQETQYF
TGTGCCAGCAGGTACTCCCAAGAGACCCAGTACTTC
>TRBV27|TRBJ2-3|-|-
CASRQRAGGADTQYF
TGTGCCAGCAGACAACGAGCCGGAGGGGCAGATACGCAGTATTTT
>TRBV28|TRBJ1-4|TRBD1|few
CASSATGGAKEKLFF
TGTGCCAGCAGTGCCACAGGGGGCGCAAAAGAAAAACTGTTTTTT
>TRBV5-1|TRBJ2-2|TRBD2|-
CASMRGESTGELFF
TGCGCCAGCATGCGGGGGGAGTCGACCGGGGAGCTGTTTTTT
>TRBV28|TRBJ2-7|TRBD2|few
CASSQELGLAGGGFYEQYF
TGTGCCAGCAGTCAGGAATTGGGGCTAGCGGGAGGAGGGTTCTACGAGCAGTACTTC
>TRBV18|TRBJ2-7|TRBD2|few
CASSAASREDEQYF
TGTGCCAGCTCAGCTGCCAGTCGGGAGGACGAGCAGTACTTC
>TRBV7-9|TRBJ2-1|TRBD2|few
CASSLSVAGVSNEQFF
TGTGCCAGCAGCCTGAGCGTAGCGGGAGTTTCCAATGAGCAGTTCTTC
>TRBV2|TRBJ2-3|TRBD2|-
CASQLAGVVDTQYF
TGTGCCAGTCAACTAGCGGGGGTAGTAGATACGCAGTATTTT
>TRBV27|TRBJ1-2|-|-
CASSWRDGYGYTF
TGTGCCAGCAGTTGGAGAGACGGCTATGGCTACACCTTC
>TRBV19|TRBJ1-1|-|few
CASSDGLRFAEAFF
TGTGCCAGTAGCGATGGATTAAGGTTCGCTGAAGCTTTCTTT
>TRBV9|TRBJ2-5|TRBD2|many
CASSPRGSGGDIQETQYF
TGTGCCAGCAGCCCCCGCGGTAGCGGGGGGGACATCCAAGAGACCCAGTACTTC
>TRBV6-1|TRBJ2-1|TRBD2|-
CASSAPGGTPSVYNEQFF
TGTGCCAGCAGTGCCCCGGGGGGGACCCCGTCGGTCTACAATGAGCAGTTCTTC
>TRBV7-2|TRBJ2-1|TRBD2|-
CASSISGGAYNEQFF
TGTGCCAGCAGCATTAGCGGGGGGGCCTACAATGAGCAGTTCTTC
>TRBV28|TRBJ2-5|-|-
CASSQTGRPQTQYF
TGTGCCAGCAGCCAAACAGGGCGCCCGCAGACCCAGTACTTC
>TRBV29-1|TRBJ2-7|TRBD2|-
CSAKRDLTYEQYF
TGCAGCGCCAAGCGGGACCTGACCTACGAGCAGTACTTC
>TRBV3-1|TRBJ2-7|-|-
CASSQGTWSEQYF
TGTGCCAGCAGCCAAGGGACGTGGTCCGAGCAGTACTTC
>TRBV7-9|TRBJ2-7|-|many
CASSGVAGSYEQYF
TGTGCCAGCAGCGGCGTAGCTGGCTCCTACGAGCAGTACTTC